This T cell receptor beta chain comes out of a study of identifying expanded T cells in peripheral blood. Turning to this clone: Antigen: not known.

Per germline, CDR1 SNHLY and CDR2 FYNNEI. V was clipped by 7 bases and J by 5 bases; unmatched bases: 4. CDR3 length equals 13 residues. The study's findings and limits: Over two and four weeks, about 15 and 19 clones changed, versus 1.2 between replicates. Across healthy donors, higher total template counts meant significantly greater roughly 2-week count variance.

Collection occurred without any documented infections or immune events in donors. TCRdb's table, derived via immunoSEQ multiplex PCR, lists solely in-frame clones and lacks some. This sample has about 120,000 clones, with roughly 84% found just once. The rearrangement links TRBV2 to TRBJ1-5, with 8 bases lining up with TRBD1. The material sequenced was blood. This clonotype was sampled from a person aged 18-70 years in good health. CDR3 region: CASTGQGDQPQHF. The CDR3 DNA sequence: TGTGCCAGCACCGGACAGGGCGATCAGCCCCAGCATTTT.